This TCR beta chain is from a study of blood T cell repertoires in COVID-19. Study summary: Acute-phase and convalescent COVID-19 samples originated in the United States, Italy and Spain.

As handled by the study authors: The assay estimated nucleated cells by amplifying reference gene primers. Using immunoSEQ multiplex PCR, the repertoire was profiled, and TCRdb retains in-frame clones only, with some absent. V, J and clone size were drawn from that table, and D and trimming were deduced from the DNA. The profile shows approximately 130,000 clones, about 84% of them singletons. The trim removed 5 bases at V and 7 bases at J, leaving 9 bases unmatched. Germline assignment: CDR1 LNHDA and CDR2 SQIVND (reference sequence). This CDR3 is built from 15 residues. This clonotype was obtained from a man aged 55 to 70 with acute or convalescent COVID-19. J is TRBJ2-5 and V is TRBV19; 11 bases match TRBD2. Sequenced sample: peripheral blood. The CDR3: CASSSPILAGGTQYF. The DNA of the CDR3 is TGTGCCAGTAGTTCCCCTATCCTAGCGGGAGGGACCCAGTACTTC.